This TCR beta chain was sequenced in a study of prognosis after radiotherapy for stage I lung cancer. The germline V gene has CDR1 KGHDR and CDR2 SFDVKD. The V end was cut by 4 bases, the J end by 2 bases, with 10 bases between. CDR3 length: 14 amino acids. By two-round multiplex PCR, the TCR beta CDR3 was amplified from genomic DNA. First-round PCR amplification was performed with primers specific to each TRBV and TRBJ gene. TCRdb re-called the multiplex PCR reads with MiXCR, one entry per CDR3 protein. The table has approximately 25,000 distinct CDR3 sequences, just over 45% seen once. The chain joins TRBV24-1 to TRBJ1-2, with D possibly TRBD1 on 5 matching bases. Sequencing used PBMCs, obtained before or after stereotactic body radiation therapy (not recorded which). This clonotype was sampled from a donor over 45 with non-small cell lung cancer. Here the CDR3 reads CATSDPGQNYGYTF. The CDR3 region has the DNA TGTGCCACCAGTGACCCGGGGCAGAACTATGGCTACACCTTC.